Below, 25 T cell receptor beta chains from the same sample are listed, as sequenced in a study of shared clonotypes between healthy human individuals. The table came from immunoSEQ multiplex PCR; TCRdb's copy has only in-frame clones and leaves some out. Of around 340,000 clones listed, 73% are singletons. Sequences were obtained from memory CD4+ T cells sorted from blood. This sample's subset: CD45RA-negative fraction. The source of these receptors is a man younger than 45 in good health.

J is TRBJ2-3 and V is TRBV25-1; D might be TRBD2 (5 bases). The CDR3 has 14 residues. CDR1 MGHDK and CDR2 SYGVNS come from the germline V gene. The germline V and J ends were trimmed by 7 bases and 4 bases, with 15 bases remaining between them. The CDR3 is CASTPSTAADTQYF. The CDR3 bases are TGTGCCAGCACCCCTAGCACCGCCGCAGATACGCAGTATTTT.

The chain has TRBV9 and TRBJ2-3; the D gene could be TRBD1 or TRBD2 (6 bases each). CDR1 is SGDLS and CDR2 is YYNGEE in the germline V gene. V was cut by 0 bases and J by 0 bases, with 11 bases left in between. CDR3 size: 16 residues. CDR3 sequence reads: CASSVGTGASTDTQYF. In DNA form, the CDR3 reads TGTGCCAGCAGCGTAGGCACGGGGGCTAGCACAGATACGCAGTATTTT. Full variable domain (remainder filled in from reference TRBV9 and TRBJ2-3): DSGVTQTPKHLITATGQRVTLRCSPRSGDLSVYWYQQSLDQGLQFLIQYYNGEERAKGNILERFSAQQFPDLHSELNLSSLELGDSALYFCASSVGTGASTDTQYFGPGTRLTVL.

CDR3 sequence (DNA): TGTGCCAGCAGCGCCCTCGGAGATGAAGCTTTCTTT. Translated, it gives CASSALGDEAFF. The rearrangement links TRBV9 to TRBJ1-1; no firm D call. V was pared by 3 bases and J by 7 bases, with 10 bases between. This CDR3 spans 12 amino acids. Germline V gene data show CDR1 as SGDLS and CDR2 as YYNGEE.

The chain is built from TRBV28 and TRBJ2-1, with 8 bases fitting TRBD2. Germline CDR1 and CDR2: MDHEN and SYDVKM. V was pared by 2 bases and J by 3 bases, with 6 bases of the junction left unmatched. CDR3 length: 16 residues. In DNA, the CDR3 is TGTGCCAGCAGTTTAAGGGCGGGAGGACACTACAATGAGCAGTTCTTC. Its protein product is CASSLRAGGHYNEQFF.

The rearrangement joins TRBV2 to TRBJ1-5; D remains unclear. The CDR3 sequence is 14 residues long. Germline V gene data show CDR1 as SNHLY and CDR2 as FYNNEI. With 6 bases removed from V and 1 base from J, the gap between germline ends came to 10 bases. CDR3 loop: CASRRSGSNQPQHF. The DNA of the CDR3 is TGTGCCAGCAGAAGGAGTGGGAGCAATCAGCCCCAGCATTTT. The whole variable domain, filled in from reference TRBV2 and TRBJ1-5, reads EPEVTQTPSHQVTQMGQEVILRCVPISNHLYFYWYRQILGQKVEFLVSFYNNEISEKSEIFDDQFSVERPDGSNFTLKIRSTKLEDSAMYFCASRRSGSNQPQHFGDGTRLSIL.

CDR3 DNA: TGTGCCAGCAGCTTCAGTCATTCGATGAACACTGAAGCTTTCTTT. This codes for CASSFSHSMNTEAFF. V gene TRBV11-2 combines with J gene TRBJ1-1; D not certain. The germline CDR1 and CDR2 sequences are SGHAT and FQNNGV. CDR3 length: 15 amino acids. V lost 3 bases and J 0 bases, leaving 11 bases between the germline ends.

This clone turned up a few times. The gene calls are TRBV7-8 and TRBJ2-7, with D possibly being TRBD1 or TRBD2 (5 bases each). From germline, CDR1 is SGHVS and CDR2 FQNEAQ. Trimming stripped 2 bases from V and 3 bases from J, with 14 bases between. This CDR3 is built from 15 residues. The CDR3 DNA follows: TGTGCCAGCAGCTTAAAGGGACCCCTTAACTACGAGCAGTACTTC. Protein sequence: CASSLKGPLNYEQYF.

V and J are TRBV14 and TRBJ1-6, with a possible D match to TRBD1 (5 bases). This CDR3 is 14 amino acids long. Trimming left V 3 bases short and J 10 bases short, with 13 bases between. Germline V gives CDR1 SGHDN, CDR2 FVKESK. The CDR3 spells CASSQELGGSPLHF. The CDR3 region has the DNA TGTGCCAGCAGCCAGGAACTGGGGGGATCACCCCTCCACTTT. Together with reference TRBV14 and TRBJ1-6, the CDR3 gives the full variable domain: EAGVTQFPSHSVIEKGQTVTLRCDPISGHDNLYWYRRVMGKEIKFLLHFVKESKQDESGMPNNRFLAERTGGTYSTLKVQPAELEDSGVYFCASSQELGGSPLHFGNGTRLTVT.

The chain has TRBV2 and TRBJ2-1; no clear D. CDR1 is SNHLY, CDR2 FYNNEI, per germline. Trimming shortened V by 5 bases and J by 3 bases, and 2 bases separated the two germline ends. The CDR3 consists of 11 residues. In DNA, the CDR3 is TGTGCCAGCAGTAGCTACAATGAGCAGTTCTTC. Its translation is CASSSYNEQFF.

V usage is TRBV11-2 and J usage is TRBJ2-1; D perhaps matches TRBD2 (6 bases). The germline V and J ends were trimmed by 0 bases and 10 bases, with 13 bases remaining between them. The CDR3 runs 14 residues. Per the germline V gene, CDR1 is SGHAT and CDR2 is FQNNGV. The CDR3 sequence: CASSLESSRGEQFF. Written as DNA, the CDR3 is TGTGCCAGCAGCTTAGAATCCTCCCGGGGGGAGCAGTTCTTC.

This clone was detected only once. Since a much larger clone is just one base distant, this may be a read error. The rearrangement uses TRBV6-6 and TRBJ2-1; 8 bases are a match to TRBD2. J gave up 0 bases and V 6 bases, and 4 bases lay outside the gene matches. CDR3 size: 15 residues. Germline CDR1 MNHNY, CDR2 SVGAGI (reference sequence). CDR3 sequence: CASSPLAGSYNEQFF. The CDR3 DNA follows: TGTGCCAGCAGCCCGCTAGCGGGCTCCTACAATGAGCAGTTCTTC.

This clone was recorded once. The V gene is TRBV29-1, the J gene TRBJ2-1, with 9 bases aligning to TRBD2. The V gene's germline CDR1 is SQVTM and CDR2 ANQGSEA. CDR3 length: 13 residues. The ends lost 6 bases at V and 4 bases at J; junction bases unmatched: 4. CDR3 region: CSVETSGYNEQFF. The CDR3 DNA is TGCAGCGTGGAGACTAGCGGATACAATGAGCAGTTCTTC.

The CDR3 DNA follows: TGTGCCAGCAGCTTAGGACTAGCGGTTTACAATGAGCAGTTCTTC. Encoded protein: CASSLGLAVYNEQFF. The gene calls are TRBV7-6 and TRBJ2-1; the match to TRBD2 covers 9 bases. After removal of 1 base from V and 4 bases from J, the junction contained 2 bases not matched to a gene. The CDR3 extends over 15 amino acids. From germline, CDR1 is SGHVS and CDR2 FNYEAQ. The full variable domain, rest sourced from reference TRBV7-6 and TRBJ2-1, is GAGVSQSPRYKVTKRGQDVALRCDPISGHVSLYWYRQALGQGPEFLTYFNYEAQQDKSGLPNDRFSAERPEGSISTLTIQRTEQRDSAMYRCASSLGLAVYNEQFFGPGTRLTVL.

The chain is built from TRBV7-6 and TRBJ2-5; TRBD1 is a possible D gene (5 bases). CDR3 size: 14 residues. V lost 6 bases and J lost 2, with 13 bases in between. Germline CDR1 reads SGHVS; CDR2 reads FNYEAQ. CDR3 sequence: CASSRAGLQETQYF. The DNA for the CDR3 is TGTGCCAGCAGTAGGGCAGGGCTGCAAGAGACCCAGTACTTC.

This clone has a count of ten or more. The chain employs TRBV2 and TRBJ2-1, with TRBD2 as a possible D gene (5 bases). The V gene lost 8 bases and the J gene lost 0 bases, with 14 bases spanning the gap. CDR1 is SNHLY, CDR2 FYNNEI, per germline. The CDR3 is 15 residues long. CDR3 sequence: CASQSLAASYNEQFF. The CDR3 DNA reads as TGTGCCAGCCAGTCTCTAGCAGCCTCCTACAATGAGCAGTTCTTC. The entire variable domain, with the rest obtained from reference TRBV2 and TRBJ2-1, is as follows: EPEVTQTPSHQVTQMGQEVILRCVPISNHLYFYWYRQILGQKVEFLVSFYNNEISEKSEIFDDQFSVERPDGSNFTLKIRSTKLEDSAMYFCASQSLAASYNEQFFGPGTRLTVL.

V and J are TRBV6-1 and TRBJ1-5; weak D call: TRBD1 (6 bases). The CDR3 consists of 17 residues. Between the trimmed V and J ends, which lost 0 bases and 3 bases, there was a span of 15 bases. CDR1 is MNHNS, CDR2 SASEGT, per germline. CDR3 DNA sequence: TGTGCCAGCAGTGAAGCGCGGGGGCAAGGGAACAATCAGCCCCAGCATTTT. This encodes CASSEARGQGNNQPQHF.

This clone has a handful of counts. The chain links TRBV28 to TRBJ1-1; D is possibly TRBD1 (5 bases). The germline V gene encodes CDR1 MDHEN and CDR2 SYDVKM. The germline V and J ends were trimmed by 6 bases and 8 bases, with 19 bases remaining between them. CDR3 size: 14 residues. The CDR3 protein is CASSLSLLGGEAFF. The DNA of the CDR3 is TGTGCCAGCAGCCTGTCCCTACTGGGGGGAGAAGCTTTCTTT. Together with reference TRBV28 and TRBJ1-1, the CDR3 gives the full variable domain: DVKVTQSSRYLVKRTGEKVFLECVQDMDHENMFWYRQDPGLGLRLIYFSYDVKMKEKGDIPEGYSVSREKKERFSLILESASTNQTSMYLCASSLSLLGGEAFFGQGTRLTVV.

As for this clone: With a far larger clone one base away, a read error is the likely cause. This chain joins TRBV5-4 and TRBJ2-7, with 11 bases aligning to TRBD2. The CDR3 contains 15 residues. The V gene's germline CDR1 is SGHNT and CDR2 YYREEE (reference sequence). The CDR3 DNA follows: TGTGCCAGCAGCTTGGAACTAGCGGGAGCCTCCGAGCAGCACTTC. Encoded protein: CASSLELAGASEQHF.

The CDR3 loop reads CASSRNWGSSTDTQYF. The DNA for the CDR3 is TGTGCCAGCAGCCGCAACTGGGGATCTAGCACAGATACGCAGTATTTT. The J gene is TRBJ2-3, the V gene TRBV4-2; no clear D. CDR3 size: 16 residues. V was trimmed by 4 bases and J by 0 bases, leaving 14 bases between them. Germline-derived CDR1 and CDR2 are LGHNA and YNFKEQ.

This chain joins TRBV28 and TRBJ1-2; the match to TRBD1 covers 9 bases. CDR1 is MDHEN and CDR2 is SYDVKM in the germline V gene. The CDR3 covers 17 residues. With V trimmed by 2 bases and J by 3 bases, 10 bases remained unmatched. The CDR3 region is CASSLVLDRGTDYGYTF. CDR3 sequence (DNA): TGTGCCAGCAGTTTAGTGTTAGACAGGGGGACGGACTATGGCTACACCTTC.

J is TRBJ2-3 and V is TRBV5-4; TRBD2 agrees at 12 bases. V lost 3 bases to trimming and J lost 1 base; unmatched junction nucleotides: 3. Per germline, CDR1 SGHNT and CDR2 YYREEE (reference sequence). The CDR3 contains 16 residues. CDR3 bases: TGTGCCAGCAGCTCTAGCGGGAGGGATGGCACAGATACGCAGTATTTT. This codes for CASSSSGRDGTDTQYF. Supplemented by reference TRBV5-4 and TRBJ2-3, the full variable domain reads ETGVTQSPTHLIKTRGQQVTLRCSSQSGHNTVSWYQQALGQGPQFIFQYYREEENGRGNFPPRFSGLQFPNYSSELNVNALELDDSALYLCASSSSGRDGTDTQYFGPGTRLTVL.

The J gene is TRBJ1-4, the V gene TRBV4-2; 10 bases align to TRBD1. The CDR3 sequence is 18 residues long. V was pared by 0 bases and J by 0 bases, with 4 bases of the junction left unmatched. In germline, CDR1 is LGHNA, CDR2 YNFKEQ. Here the CDR3 reads CASSQEGTGVATNEKLFF. The CDR3 DNA reads TGTGCCAGCAGCCAAGAGGGGACAGGGGTTGCAACTAATGAAAAACTGTTTTTT.

The gene calls are TRBV7-9 and TRBJ2-1, with 11 bases matching TRBD2. The J segment lost 4 bases and the V segment lost 5 bases, leaving 10 bases of the junction unmatched. The germline V gene encodes CDR1 SEHNR and CDR2 FQNEAQ (reference sequence). CDR3 length: 17 amino acids. Here the CDR3 DNA reads TGTGCCAGCAGCCCTCTGACTAGCGGGAAACCTTACAATGAGCAGTTCTTC. Translating it yields CASSPLTSGKPYNEQFF.

The CDR3 DNA reads as TGCAGCGTTGCTTTAGGGCAGGGTAGCAATCAGCCCCAGCATTTT. Residues: CSVALGQGSNQPQHF. The chain recombines TRBV29-1 with TRBJ1-5; TRBD1 is a possible D gene (5 bases). Per germline, CDR1 SQVTM and CDR2 ANQGSEA. The CDR3 contains 15 residues. Between the trimmed V and J ends, which lost 4 bases and 0 bases, there was a span of 13 bases.

This rearrangement joins TRBV5-1 to TRBJ2-6; D perhaps matches TRBD1 (6 bases). V was clipped by 4 bases and J by 4 bases, with 24 bases between them. The germline V gene encodes CDR1 SGHRS and CDR2 YFSETQ. The CDR3 covers 19 residues. The CDR3 DNA sequence: TGCGCCAGCAGCCTCTTCGGGGACACGACCTTCGGAGGGGCCAACGTCCTGACTTTC. Its translation is CASSLFGDTTFGGANVLTF.